The 28 T cell receptor beta chains reported below all come from one sample, sequenced in a study of vaccination and CD4 T cells after COVID-19. An Oncomine TCR Beta short-read assay was used to sequence the DNA from cultured CD4+ T cells. TCRdb re-called the PCR reads through MiXCR, storing one row per CDR3 protein. The data hold approximately 17,000 distinct CDR3 sequences, with around 50% observed a single time. Stated treatment: roughly ten-day PBMC culture with coronavirus spike peptide pools or control peptides (ViraFEST assay). Their recognized antigens are unknown. The sequenced sample was CD4+ T cells from blood, cultured in vitro, obtained before SARS-CoV-2 vaccination. The receptors originated from a human donor who had recovered from COVID-19.

In nucleotides, the CDR3 is TGTGCCAGCAGTTACTCCCCCAGCTCCTACAATGAGCAGTTCTTC. Translating gives CASSYSPSSYNEQFF. The rearrangement joins TRBV6-5 to TRBJ2-1; D gene uncertain. CDR3 size: 15 residues. Trimming shortened V by 0 bases and J by 0 bases, and 6 bases separated the two germline ends. The V gene's germline CDR1 is MNHEY and CDR2 SVGAGI.

The CDR3 bases are TGTGCCAGCCATGGACAGCACAATCAGCCCCAGCATTTT. It codes for CASHGQHNQPQHF. V usage is TRBV6-2 or TRBV6-3 and J usage is TRBJ1-5; maybe TRBD1 (6 bases). V was trimmed by 8 bases and J by 3 bases, leaving 11 bases between them. The CDR3 consists of 13 residues. Germline lookup yields CDR1 MNHEY and CDR2 SVGEGT.

The V gene is TRBV7-9, the J gene TRBJ1-4; the match to TRBD1 covers 8 bases. V gave up 5 bases and J gave up 2 bases; unmatched junction bases: 4. CDR1 SEHNR and CDR2 FQNEAQ come from the germline V gene (reference sequence). This CDR3 spans 15 amino acids. The DNA for the CDR3 is TGTGCCAGCAGCCTCTCAGGGGGCACTAATGAAAAACTGTTTTTT. This sequence encodes CASSLSGGTNEKLFF.

The sample holds a few counts of this clonotype. This rearrangement joins TRBV7-2 to TRBJ2-2; D is unclear. From germline, CDR1 is SGHTA and CDR2 FQGNSA. V lost 1 base to trimming and J lost 5 bases, with 5 bases between them. The CDR3 covers 13 residues. This CDR3 reads CASSLGGTGELFF. For the CDR3, the DNA is TGTGCCAGCAGCTTAGGCGGTACCGGGGAGCTGTTTTTT.

V and J are TRBV6-1 and TRBJ1-4, with D hard to call. The CDR3 is 15 residues long. The V and J ends lost 6 bases and 3 bases respectively, with 14 bases between them. In germline, CDR1 is MNHNS, CDR2 SASEGT. This chain's CDR3 is CASRPGFGSNEKLFF. The CDR3 DNA sequence: TGTGCCAGCAGACCCGGGTTTGGGTCTAATGAAAAACTGTTTTTT.

This clonotype has only a few counts. The chain carries TRBV20-1 and TRBJ2-1; 7 nucleotides agree with TRBD2. Germline CDR1 is DFQATT and CDR2 is SNEGSKA (reference sequence). Trimming at V came to 2 bases and at J to 7 bases, leaving 5 bases not matched to a gene. The CDR3 spans 13 residues. CDR3: CSARPNSGNEQFF. The CDR3 coding sequence is TGCAGTGCTAGACCTAATAGCGGGAATGAGCAGTTCTTC.

V usage is TRBV20-1 and J usage is TRBJ2-3; 9 bases align to TRBD2. The CDR3 contains 15 residues. The trim removed 3 bases at V and 4 bases at J, leaving 8 bases unmatched. The germline V gene encodes CDR1 DFQATT and CDR2 SNEGSKA (reference sequence). CDR3 DNA: TGCAGTGCTAGCAGGCGGGAGGGCCAATCAGATACGCAGTATTTT. Translating gives CSASRREGQSDTQYF.

This clonotype has only a few counts. V gene TRBV20-1 combines with J gene TRBJ1-5; 7 nucleotides line up with TRBD1. V was pared by 1 base and J by 3 bases, with 3 bases of the junction left unmatched. Germline assignment: CDR1 DFQATT and CDR2 SNEGSKA (reference sequence). The CDR3 runs 14 residues. In nucleotides, the CDR3 is TGCAGTGCTAGAGGGGGACAGAACAATCAGCCCCAGCATTTT. Amino acids: CSARGGQNNQPQHF.

The chain links TRBV7-3 to TRBJ2-7; 11 positions match TRBD2. After removal of 6 bases from V and 9 bases from J, the junction contained 10 bases not matched to a gene. The CDR3 covers 14 residues. Germline V gives CDR1 SGHTA, CDR2 FQGTGA. The DNA for the CDR3 is TGTGCCAGCAGTTTGGGAACTAGCGGGAGTTCGCAGTACTTC. The encoded protein is CASSLGTSGSSQYF.

This clonotype was detected a few times. The chain combines TRBV20-1 with TRBJ2-3, with TRBD1 matching 9 bases. Germline V lookup: CDR1 DFQATT, CDR2 SNEGSKA (reference sequence). This CDR3 is 19 amino acids long. CDR3 protein: CRATRGGQGSSGLTDTQYF. The CDR3 coding sequence is TGCAGAGCAACGAGGGGGGGACAGGGATCTAGCGGACTCACAGATACGCAGTATTTT.

This chain uses TRBV6-4 with TRBJ1-1; no reliable D call. Germline assignment: CDR1 MRHNA and CDR2 SNTAGT. The CDR3 totals 14 residues. Trimming shortened V by 5 bases and J by 1 base, and 11 bases separated the two germline ends. This CDR3 reads CASSPSWRNTEAFF. The CDR3 DNA reads as TGTGCCAGCAGTCCTTCGTGGAGGAACACTGAAGCTTTCTTT.

V gene TRBV27 combines with J gene TRBJ1-5, with D tentatively TRBD1 (5 bases). V shed 2 bases and J shed 9 bases, with 11 bases lying between them. There are 13 residues in the CDR3. Germline values: CDR1 MNHEY, CDR2 SMNVEV (reference sequence). CDR3 in DNA: TGTGCCAGCAGTTTACTCGGTAGGGGGCCCCAGCATTTT. Translated, it gives CASSLLGRGPQHF.

This chain links TRBV30 with TRBJ2-3; D might be TRBD1 (5 bases). CDR3 length: 14 residues. The V and J ends lost 0 bases and 1 base respectively, with 8 bases between them. The germline gives CDR1 GTSNPN, CDR2 SVGIG (reference sequence). The DNA for the CDR3 is TGTGCCTGGAGTGTCGACAGTGGCACAGATACGCAGTATTTT. Amino acid sequence: CAWSVDSGTDTQYF.

The J gene is TRBJ1-1, the V gene TRBV7-2; 8 nucleotides line up with TRBD1. The CDR3 is 14 residues long. V dropped 2 bases and J dropped 1; count of bases not matched to a gene: 0. Germline V CDR1 and CDR2: SGHTA, FQGNSA. CDR3 nucleotides: TGTGCCAGCAGCTTACAGGGGGCGAACACTGAAGCTTTCTTT. This gives the protein CASSLQGANTEAFF.

This rearrangement joins TRBV28 to TRBJ2-7; the match to TRBD2 covers 12 bases. Germline V gives CDR1 MDHEN, CDR2 SYDVKM. The CDR3 sequence is 15 residues long. V lost 5 bases to trimming and J lost 4 bases; unmatched junction nucleotides: 6. In nucleotides, the CDR3 is TGTGCCAGCAGTATCAGTACTAGCGGGAGGTACGAGCAGTACTTC. The encoded protein is CASSISTSGRYEQYF. Supplemented by reference TRBV28 and TRBJ2-7, the full variable domain reads DVKVTQSSRYLVKRTGEKVFLECVQDMDHENMFWYRQDPGLGLRLIYFSYDVKMKEKGDIPEGYSVSREKKERFSLILESASTNQTSMYLCASSISTSGRYEQYFGPGTRLTVT.

The count of this clonotype is one. The chain has TRBV27 and TRBJ2-5; D is perhaps TRBD1 or TRBD2 (5 bases each). Trimming shortened V by 3 bases and J by 2 bases, and 16 bases separated the two germline ends. Germline CDR1 reads MNHEY; CDR2 reads SMNVEV (reference sequence). The CDR3 runs 16 residues. The CDR3 bases are TGTGCCAGCAGTTTCCCCCCGGGGCAGTTACAAGAGACCCAGTACTTC. It encodes CASSFPPGQLQETQYF.

The chain has TRBV19 and TRBJ1-5, with 7 positions matching TRBD1. Germline V gene sequence: CDR1 LNHDA, CDR2 SQIVND (reference sequence). The CDR3 covers 15 residues. Trimming removed 6 bases from V and 0 bases from J; junction bases left unmatched: 5. CDR3 amino acids: CASRVQGYSNQPQHF. The CDR3 DNA reads TGTGCCAGTAGGGTACAGGGGTATAGCAATCAGCCCCAGCATTTT.

The V call is TRBV20-1, the J call TRBJ2-7; TRBD2 aligns across 7 bases. The CDR3 is 15 amino acids. Germline lookup yields CDR1 DFQATT and CDR2 SNEGSKA (reference sequence). The trim removed 6 bases at V and 0 bases at J, leaving 11 bases unmatched. CDR3 DNA: TGCAGTGCCATAAGTAGCGGGTGGAGCTCCTACGAGCAGTACTTC. This codes for CSAISSGWSSYEQYF.

V and J are TRBV5-1 and TRBJ1-1; D gene uncertain. This CDR3 comprises 13 residues. V lost 2 bases to trimming and J lost 5 bases, with 10 bases between them. CDR1 is SGHRS, CDR2 YFSETQ, per germline. DNA of the CDR3: TGCGCCAGCAGCTTCGAGGGTAGGACTGAAGCTTTCTTT. As protein: CASSFEGRTEAFF.

V and J are TRBV6-2 or TRBV6-3 and TRBJ2-5; a possible D gene is TRBD2 (5 bases). CDR3 length: 15 amino acids. Germline CDR1 reads MNHEY; CDR2 reads SVGEGT. The V and J ends lost 2 bases and 2 bases respectively, with 12 bases between them. CDR3 nucleotide sequence: TGTGCCAGCAGTTACCAGGACCGGGAACAAGAGACCCAGTACTTC. It encodes CASSYQDREQETQYF.

V usage is TRBV6-5 and J usage is TRBJ2-3, with 7 nucleotides matching TRBD2. V dropped 2 bases and J dropped 0; count of bases not matched to a gene: 2. Germline V lookup: CDR1 MNHEY, CDR2 SVGAGI. There are 15 residues in the CDR3. The DNA of the CDR3 is TGTGCCAGCAGTTACCAGCGGGACAGCACAGATACGCAGTATTTT. Residues: CASSYQRDSTDTQYF.

The chain recombines TRBV25-1 with TRBJ2-5; D possibly corresponds to TRBD1 (6 bases). The CDR3 loop spans 14 amino acids. In germline, CDR1 is MGHDK, CDR2 SYGVNS. Trimming took 5 bases from V and 0 from J, leaving 10 bases between them. The CDR3 nucleotides are TGTGCCAGCAGTTTACACAGGGACCAAGAGACCCAGTACTTC. It codes for CASSLHRDQETQYF.

This clonotype occurred a few times. The J gene is TRBJ1-1, the V gene TRBV6-1; D is ambiguous. The CDR3 runs 12 residues. The V gene lost 3 bases and the J gene lost 7 bases, with 9 bases spanning the gap. Per germline, CDR1 MNHNS and CDR2 SASEGT. DNA of the CDR3: TGTGCCAGCAGTGAGAGTCGGGATGAAGCTTTCTTT. This sequence encodes CASSESRDEAFF.

This clonotype turned up a few times. The chain recombines TRBV6-1 with TRBJ1-5, with 9 bases matching TRBD1. In germline, CDR1 is MNHNS, CDR2 SASEGT. There are 15 residues in the CDR3. J gave up 5 bases and V 1 base, and 3 bases lay outside the gene matches. CDR3 residues: CASSEEGTGYQPQHF. CDR3 DNA sequence: TGTGCCAGCAGTGAAGAGGGGACAGGGTATCAGCCCCAGCATTTT.

The chain carries TRBV20-1 and TRBJ1-1; 10 bases align to TRBD1. The CDR3 is 15 residues long. The V and J ends lost 4 bases and 1 base, in that order; junction bases with no gene match: 6. Germline V lookup: CDR1 DFQATT, CDR2 SNEGSKA (reference sequence). This CDR3 reads CSAKTTGGWNTEAFF. CDR3 DNA sequence: TGCAGTGCTAAGACGACAGGGGGCTGGAACACTGAAGCTTTCTTT.

V is TRBV6-2 or TRBV6-3 and J is TRBJ2-1; 7 nucleotides agree with TRBD2. The CDR3 has 16 amino acids. V lost 3 bases to trimming and J lost 4 bases; unmatched junction nucleotides: 9. Germline-derived CDR1 and CDR2 are MNHEY and SVGEGT. CDR3: CASSYSRLAEYNEQFF. The DNA for the CDR3 is TGTGCCAGCAGTTATAGTCGACTAGCAGAATACAATGAGCAGTTCTTC.

This clonotype is classed as medium-sized. The chain couples TRBV5-4 to TRBJ2-7, with D unresolved. The CDR3 sequence is 14 residues long. Germline loops: CDR1 SGHNT, CDR2 YYREEE (reference sequence). V was shortened by 4 bases and J by 6 bases, with 17 bases between the two germline ends. CDR3 DNA sequence: TGTGCCAGCAGCCCCCAGCAGGCCCCGGGCGAGCAGTACTTC. Its translation: CASSPQQAPGEQYF.

The CDR3 spells CASGQGARETQYF. CDR3 DNA: TGCGCCAGCGGACAGGGGGCGAGGGAGACCCAGTACTTC. This chain connects TRBV5-1 to TRBJ2-5, with 11 positions matching TRBD1. Germline V gene sequence: CDR1 SGHRS, CDR2 YFSETQ. After removal of 7 bases from V and 5 bases from J, the junction contained 4 bases not matched to a gene. The CDR3 length is 13 residues.